A single sample gave rise to the 8 T cell receptor beta chains below, sequenced in a study of shared clonotypes between healthy human individuals. Assay: immunoSEQ multiplex PCR; the TCRdb copy retains only in-frame clones and omits some. The data show 2 million to 2.5 million clones, with approximately 93% seen just once and about 0.38% held by the top ten. Source material: naive CD4+ T cells from PBMCs. Sample subset: CD45RA+ positively selected. The receptors derive from a man younger than 30 in good health. Some clones in this sample may be carry-over from other donors' samples.

The chain carries TRBV2 and TRBJ2-3; D is possibly TRBD1 or TRBD2 (6 bases each). The V and J ends lost 6 bases and 2 bases respectively, with 12 bases between them. The germline V gene has CDR1 SNHLY and CDR2 FYNNEI. This CDR3 contains 14 residues. The CDR3 region has the DNA TGTGCCAGCAGCGTGGGGGGCCCCACAGATACGCAGTATTTT. Encoded protein: CASSVGGPTDTQYF.

Concerning this clone: The sample has other DNA sequences that encode this CDR3 too. The chain recombines TRBV28 with TRBJ2-7, with D unclear. Germline V gene data show CDR1 as MDHEN and CDR2 as SYDVKM. CDR3 length: 12 residues. The V gene lost 6 bases and the J gene lost 0 bases, with 6 bases spanning the gap. As DNA, the CDR3 is TGTGCCAGCAGGGGGAACTCCTACGAGCAGTACTTC. Protein sequence: CASRGNSYEQYF.

This clone has just one count. The gene calls are TRBV18 and TRBJ1-1; D is unresolved. V was trimmed by 4 bases and J by 4 bases, leaving 16 bases between them. This CDR3 is built from 15 residues. Germline CDR1 KGHSH, CDR2 LQKENI. CDR3 bases: TGTGCCAGCTCACAGACCCCTGGGCGGAGCACTGAAGCTTTCTTT. As protein: CASSQTPGRSTEAFF. The complete variable domain, with remaining parts taken from reference TRBV18 and TRBJ1-1, reads NAGVMQNPRHLVRRRGQEARLRCSPMKGHSHVYWYRQLPEEGLKFMVYLQKENIIDESGMPKERFSAEFPKEGPSILRIQQVVRGDSAAYFCASSQTPGRSTEAFFGQGTRLTVV.

V usage is TRBV18 and J usage is TRBJ2-1; 8 bases agree with TRBD2. CDR3 length: 15 residues. Germline V gene sequence: CDR1 KGHSH, CDR2 LQKENI. V gave up 4 bases and J gave up 3 bases; unmatched junction bases: 5. CDR3 loop: CASSQGTSGYNEQFF. The CDR3, as DNA: TGTGCCAGCTCACAAGGAACTAGCGGCTACAATGAGCAGTTCTTC. The entire variable domain, with the rest obtained from reference TRBV18 and TRBJ2-1, is as follows: NAGVMQNPRHLVRRRGQEARLRCSPMKGHSHVYWYRQLPEEGLKFMVYLQKENIIDESGMPKERFSAEFPKEGPSILRIQQVVRGDSAAYFCASSQGTSGYNEQFFGPGTRLTVL.

This clone was detected a few times. The CDR3 protein is CATGTESSYEQYF. As DNA, the CDR3 is TGTGCCACCGGGACAGAAAGCTCCTACGAGCAGTACTTC. This chain connects TRBV10-3 to TRBJ2-7; 7 bases fit TRBD1. The CDR3 extends over 13 amino acids. The ends lost 10 bases at V and 0 bases at J; junction bases unmatched: 6. Per germline, CDR1 ENHRY and CDR2 SYGVKD.

This clone has a single count. The chain has TRBV4-3 and TRBJ2-7; D assignment may be TRBD1 or TRBD2 (6 bases each). The ends were cut back, 3 bases at V and 1 base at J, with 22 bases in the middle. The CDR3 sequence is 18 residues long. Germline assignment: CDR1 LGHNA and CDR2 YSLEER. CDR3 amino acids: CASSQDLLGGGISYEQYF. The CDR3 nucleotides are TGCGCCAGCAGCCAGGATCTCCTTGGAGGGGGGATTTCCTACGAGCAGTACTTC.

The CDR3 DNA sequence: TGCGCCAGCAGCCAGGGACGGGACATCGCAGTTTTCTTT. It encodes CASSQGRDIAVFF. This sequence joins TRBV4-3 and TRBJ1-1; the D gene is possibly TRBD1 (6 bases). The CDR3 consists of 13 residues. The V and J ends lost 3 bases and 13 bases respectively, with 18 bases between them. Germline assignment: CDR1 LGHNA and CDR2 YSLEER.

This clone has a single count. Other DNA sequences in the same sample also yield this CDR3. This sequence joins TRBV9 and TRBJ2-1, with 7 nucleotides matching TRBD2. Germline V gives CDR1 SGDLS, CDR2 YYNGEE. The CDR3 runs to 15 residues. Trimming took 0 bases from V and 3 from J; bases not matched to a gene: 3. The CDR3 loop is CASSVVPSGYNEQFF. The CDR3 coding sequence is TGTGCCAGCAGCGTAGTTCCTAGCGGCTACAATGAGCAGTTCTTC.